The 31 T cell receptor beta chains below all came from one sample that was sequenced in a study of blood T cell repertoires in COVID-19. The repertoire was sequenced with immunoSEQ multiplex PCR; TCRdb's copy has only in-frame clones and lacks some. This table has about 330,000 clones, about 90% appearing once. The sample comprised PBMCs or T cells enriched from blood (not recorded which). These TCRs come from a woman in her twenties or thirties who had recovered from COVID-19.

The chain links TRBV25-1 to TRBJ2-1; D remains unclear. In germline, CDR1 is MGHDK, CDR2 SYGVNS. V was clipped by 4 bases and J by 9 bases, with 10 bases between them. The CDR3 is made up of 12 amino acids. The CDR3 spells CASSVLFSEQFF. In DNA, the CDR3 is TGTGCCAGCAGTGTCCTCTTTAGTGAGCAGTTCTTC.

The chain has TRBV19 and TRBJ2-4, with 11 bases lining up with TRBD2. CDR1 is LNHDA and CDR2 is SQIVND in the germline V gene (reference sequence). Losses at the gene ends were 5 bases for V and 2 bases for J; bases not matched to a gene: 8. CDR3 length: 17 residues. CDR3 sequence (DNA): TGTGCCAGTAGTCTACAAGGGACTAGCGGACCCAAAAACATTCAGTACTTC. This sequence encodes CASSLQGTSGPKNIQYF.

The chain has TRBV7-9 and TRBJ2-7, with D possibly TRBD1 on 6 matching bases. V shed 5 bases and J shed 1 base, with 15 bases lying between them. The CDR3 runs 15 residues. Per the germline V gene, CDR1 is SEHNR and CDR2 is FQNEAQ (reference sequence). CDR3 bases: TGTGCCAGCAGCCCGCCCCGGCAGGGGTCCTACGAGCAGTACTTC. Protein sequence: CASSPPRQGSYEQYF. Complete variable domain (other parts from reference TRBV7-9 and TRBJ2-7): DTGVSQNPRHKITKRGQNVTFRCDPISEHNRLYWYRQTLGQGPEFLTYFQNEAQLEKSRLLSDRFSAERPKGSFSTLEIQRTEQGDSAMYLCASSPPRQGSYEQYFGPGTRLTVT.

CDR3: CASSQNRGSNQPQHF. The CDR3 bases are TGTGCCAGCAGTCAGAACAGGGGAAGCAATCAGCCCCAGCATTTT. This chain uses TRBV6-5 with TRBJ1-5, with TRBD1 matching 7 bases. The CDR3 totals 15 residues. The germline V gene encodes CDR1 MNHEY and CDR2 SVGAGI. V shed 5 bases and J 1 base; nucleotides not matched to a gene: 5.

The chain carries TRBV11-2 and TRBJ2-4; D is ambiguous. This CDR3 is 14 amino acids long. Germline assignment: CDR1 SGHAT and CDR2 FQNNGV. The V end lost 4 bases, the J end lost 3 bases, and 10 bases lay between the germline ends. CDR3 amino acids: CASSSPRGKNIQYF. The CDR3 nucleotides are TGTGCCAGCAGCTCCCCCCGAGGCAAAAACATTCAGTACTTC.

On this clone itself: This sample includes further DNA sequences coding for the same CDR3. The chain carries TRBV27 and TRBJ2-3; D not resolved. The germline V gene has CDR1 MNHEY and CDR2 SMNVEV (reference sequence). The V end lost 0 bases, the J end lost 3 bases, and 7 bases lay between the germline ends. The CDR3 spans 14 residues. The CDR3 DNA follows: TGTGCCAGCAGTTTATCTGGTAGAACAGATACGCAGTATTTT. It encodes CASSLSGRTDTQYF.

The chain links TRBV2 to TRBJ1-2; 7 bases are a match to TRBD1. CDR1 SNHLY and CDR2 FYNNEI come from the germline V gene. The CDR3 sequence is 15 residues long. The ends lost 6 bases at V and 4 bases at J; junction bases unmatched: 11. The CDR3 region is CASRETPGGGYGYTF. The CDR3, as DNA: TGTGCCAGCAGAGAAACCCCAGGGGGAGGCTATGGCTACACCTTC. Based on the CDR3 plus reference TRBV2 and TRBJ1-2, the full variable domain is EPEVTQTPSHQVTQMGQEVILRCVPISNHLYFYWYRQILGQKVEFLVSFYNNEISEKSEIFDDQFSVERPDGSNFTLKIRSTKLEDSAMYFCASRETPGGGYGYTFGSGTRLTVV.

This clone was seen only a few times. The J gene is TRBJ1-1, the V gene TRBV9; tentative D call: TRBD1 (5 bases). The CDR3 loop spans 13 amino acids. The germline V gene encodes CDR1 SGDLS and CDR2 YYNGEE. The V and J ends lost 5 bases and 5 bases respectively, with 13 bases between them. CDR3 in DNA: TGTGCCAGCAGTGACCCCTCAGGGACTGAAGCTTTCTTT. Residues: CASSDPSGTEAFF.

J is TRBJ2-3 and V is TRBV27, with D tentatively TRBD2 (6 bases). The CDR3 loop spans 17 amino acids. Deletions cut 5 bases from V and 2 bases from J, with 20 bases between. Germline CDR1 is MNHEY and CDR2 is SMNVEV (reference sequence). CDR3 DNA sequence: TGTGCCAGCAGTGCGTCGGGACTTACGAGACCCACAGATACGCAGTATTTT. Its protein product is CASSASGLTRPTDTQYF.

DNA for the CDR3: TGTGCCAGCAGCCCAGGGGCCTGGAATGAGCAGTTCTTC. Translated, it gives CASSPGAWNEQFF. The genes are TRBV11-3 and TRBJ2-1, with a weak D call TRBD1 (6 bases). This CDR3 spans 13 amino acids. V was clipped by 5 bases and J by 7 bases, with 12 bases between them. Germline loops: CDR1 SGHNT, CDR2 YENEEA.

The rearrangement links TRBV12-2 to TRBJ1-2; the D call in the table, TRBD1, was not verified against the DNA. TRBV12-2 is a pseudogene locus. The CDR3 is 13 amino acids. The CDR3 protein is CASRPGQGGGYTF. CDR3 sequence (DNA): TGTGCAAGTCGCCCCGGACAGGGTGGCGGCTACACCTTC.

V usage is TRBV28 and J usage is TRBJ1-1; perhaps TRBD1 as D (5 bases). The CDR3 totals 15 residues. The V gene lost 3 bases and the J gene lost 1 base, with 12 bases spanning the gap. Germline CDR1 reads MDHEN; CDR2 reads SYDVKM. The CDR3 spells CASSFPGTGNTEAFF. For the CDR3, the DNA is TGTGCCAGCAGTTTTCCCGGAACAGGGAACACTGAAGCTTTCTTT.

The V call is TRBV6-1, the J call TRBJ1-4; D perhaps matches TRBD1 (5 bases). V lost 3 bases and J 8 bases, leaving 16 bases between the germline ends. The germline V gene has CDR1 MNHNS and CDR2 SASEGT. This CDR3 comprises 15 residues. CDR3 DNA: TGTGCCAGCAGTGAGCTAACAGGCGGTGGCGAAAAACTGTTTTTT. It yields the protein CASSELTGGGEKLFF.

The chain couples TRBV15 to TRBJ1-2; TRBD1 matches at 11 bases. Trimming removed 3 bases from V and 5 bases from J; junction bases left unmatched: 8. In germline, CDR1 is LNHNV, CDR2 YYDKDF (reference sequence). This CDR3 has 16 residues. This CDR3 reads CATSRKRDRGSYGYTF. CDR3 DNA sequence: TGTGCCACCAGCAGGAAACGGGACAGGGGGAGTTATGGCTACACCTTC. Full variable domain (rest looked up from reference TRBV15 and TRBJ1-2): DAMVIQNPRYQVTQFGKPVTLSCSQTLNHNVMYWYQQKSSQAPKLLFHYYDKDFNNEADTPDNFQSRRPNTSFCFLDIRSPGLGDTAMYLCATSRKRDRGSYGYTFGSGTRLTVV.

V and J are TRBV6-5 and TRBJ1-1; D is ambiguous. The V gene lost 5 bases and the J gene lost 1 base, with 8 bases spanning the gap. Germline V gives CDR1 MNHEY, CDR2 SVGAGI. The CDR3 has 13 residues. In DNA form, the CDR3 reads TGTGCCAGCAGTAGTCTCGGGAACACTGAAGCTTTCTTT. This sequence encodes CASSSLGNTEAFF.

The rearrangement links TRBV2 to TRBJ2-7; 11 nucleotides align to TRBD1. Trimming removed 2 bases from V and 1 base from J; junction bases left unmatched: 1. This CDR3 is 15 amino acids long. Per germline, CDR1 SNHLY and CDR2 FYNNEI. CDR3 sequence reads: CASSERDRGSYEQYF. CDR3 DNA: TGTGCCAGCAGTGAAAGGGACAGGGGGTCCTACGAGCAGTACTTC.

The V gene is TRBV7-9, the J gene TRBJ1-4, with TRBD1 matching over 7 bases. This CDR3 is built from 15 residues. Germline V lookup: CDR1 SEHNR, CDR2 FQNEAQ (reference sequence). The J segment lost 3 bases and the V segment lost 6 bases, leaving 7 bases of the junction unmatched. The CDR3 protein is CASSLGQAANEKLFF. CDR3 bases: TGTGCCAGCAGTCTAGGACAGGCGGCTAATGAAAAACTGTTTTTT. The whole variable domain, filled in from reference TRBV7-9 and TRBJ1-4, reads DTGVSQNPRHKITKRGQNVTFRCDPISEHNRLYWYRQTLGQGPEFLTYFQNEAQLEKSRLLSDRFSAERPKGSFSTLEIQRTEQGDSAMYLCASSLGQAANEKLFFGSGTQLSVL.

The chain couples TRBV2 to TRBJ1-3; no clear D gene. Germline assignment: CDR1 SNHLY and CDR2 FYNNEI. CDR3 length: 14 residues. Deletions cut 5 bases from V and 2 bases from J, with 10 bases between. In DNA form, the CDR3 reads TGTGCCAGCAGTTTACGGGAGGCTGGAAACACCATATATTTT. Encoded protein: CASSLREAGNTIYF.

This chain joins TRBV28 and TRBJ2-7; TRBD1 matches at 8 bases. The CDR3 consists of 14 residues. In germline, CDR1 is MDHEN, CDR2 SYDVKM. With 6 bases clipped from V and 7 bases from J, the junction kept 11 bases outside the gene matches. Here the CDR3 DNA reads TGTGCCAGCAGGAGGACAGGGAGACTTGCAGAGCAGTACTTC. Amino acids: CASRRTGRLAEQYF.

This chain links TRBV4-3 with TRBJ2-7; D possibly corresponds to TRBD1 (6 bases). CDR3 size: 16 residues. Trimming stripped 2 bases from V and 0 bases from J, with 14 bases between. Germline CDR1 reads LGHNA; CDR2 reads YSLEER. In DNA form, the CDR3 reads TGCGCCAGCAGCCAACAAGGACAGACCGGCTCCTACGAGCAGTACTTC. Translating it yields CASSQQGQTGSYEQYF.

This rearrangement joins TRBV7-9 to TRBJ1-1; a possible D gene is TRBD1 (6 bases). Germline V gives CDR1 SEHNR, CDR2 FQNEAQ (reference sequence). V was cut by 3 bases and J by 1 base, with 15 bases left in between. The CDR3 length is 16 residues. The CDR3 is CASSFNPDRPNTEAFF. CDR3 coding DNA: TGTGCCAGCAGCTTTAACCCGGACAGACCGAACACTGAAGCTTTCTTT.

The rearrangement joins TRBV5-1 to TRBJ2-5; D not resolved. Germline V gene data show CDR1 as SGHRS and CDR2 as YFSETQ. The V and J ends lost 0 bases and 5 bases respectively, with 14 bases between them. The CDR3 runs to 15 residues. The CDR3 DNA reads TGCGCCAGCAGCTTGGACCGGGTCGAGAGGGAGACCCAGTACTTC. Its protein is CASSLDRVERETQYF.

This chain connects TRBV12-5 to TRBJ1-2; weak D call: TRBD1 (5 bases). The germline CDR1 and CDR2 sequences are LGHNT and FRNRAP. The germline V and J ends were trimmed by 4 bases and 3 bases, with 18 bases remaining between them. The CDR3 consists of 16 residues. The DNA of the CDR3 is TGTGCTAGTGGTTCCCGTAGGACACCCAACGACTATGGCTACACCTTC. It codes for CASGSRRTPNDYGYTF.

This chain joins TRBV7-8 and TRBJ2-1; TRBD2 aligns across 8 bases. Germline V CDR1 and CDR2: SGHVS, FQNEAQ. The CDR3 is 13 amino acids. The V segment lost 5 bases and the J segment 6 bases; nucleotides outside the gene matches: 3. In DNA form, the CDR3 reads TGTGCCAGCAGCGCGGGGGGCCCCAATGAGCAGTTCTTC. It translates to CASSAGGPNEQFF.

The gene calls are TRBV30 and TRBJ2-3; the D gene is possibly TRBD2 (7 bases). CDR1 and CDR2 (germline): GTSNPN, SVGIG (reference sequence). The CDR3 totals 14 residues. The ends were cut back, 3 bases at V and 9 bases at J, with 19 bases in the middle. CDR3 DNA sequence: TGTGCCTGGAGCGCCGATGGGCGGGGGCGCACGCAGTATTTT. Encoded protein: CAWSADGRGRTQYF.

The CDR3 sequence: CASRNSEAYGYTF. The CDR3 DNA follows: TGTGCCAGCAGGAACAGTGAAGCATATGGCTACACCTTC. This chain connects TRBV6-5 to TRBJ1-2, with no clear D. V was clipped by 6 bases and J by 5 bases, with 13 bases between them. Per germline, CDR1 MNHEY and CDR2 SVGAGI. This CDR3 contains 13 residues.

The rearrangement links TRBV6-5 to TRBJ1-2, with 7 bases fitting TRBD1. The CDR3 spans 14 residues. Trimming at V came to 7 bases and at J to 4 bases, leaving 9 bases not matched to a gene. CDR1 is MNHEY and CDR2 is SVGAGI in the germline V gene. CDR3 protein: CASKNTQGTYGYTF. The CDR3 nucleotides are TGTGCCAGCAAAAACACACAGGGGACCTATGGCTACACCTTC.

This rearrangement joins TRBV27 to TRBJ2-2; the match to TRBD1 covers 7 bases. V shed 2 bases and J 0 bases; nucleotides not matched to a gene: 6. CDR3 size: 17 residues. Germline V gene lookup returns CDR1 MNHEY and CDR2 SMNVEV (reference sequence). The CDR3 DNA reads as TGTGCCAGCAGTTTAAATAGGGGACAGCCGAACACCGGGGAGCTGTTTTTT. Its translation: CASSLNRGQPNTGELFF.

The rearrangement links TRBV5-5 to TRBJ1-3; D unclear. CDR3 length equals 16 residues. The germline V gene has CDR1 SGHKS and CDR2 YYEKEE (reference sequence). Trimming pared 0 bases from V and 4 bases from J, leaving 14 bases between. The CDR3 is CASSLGQRFAGNTIYF. CDR3 nucleotide sequence: TGTGCCAGCAGCTTGGGGCAGCGGTTCGCAGGAAACACCATATATTTT.

The J gene is TRBJ1-6, the V gene TRBV7-2, with a tentative D call TRBD1 (5 bases). Trimming stripped 0 bases from V and 6 bases from J, with 6 bases between. The CDR3 loop spans 14 amino acids. The germline V gene encodes CDR1 SGHTA and CDR2 FQGNSA. The CDR3 loop reads CASSLAGANSPLHF. The DNA for the CDR3 is TGTGCCAGCAGCTTAGCAGGGGCTAATTCACCCCTCCACTTT. Using reference TRBV7-2 and TRBJ1-6 for the parts outside the CDR3, the full variable domain is GAGVSQSPSNKVTEKGKDVELRCDPISGHTALYWYRQSLGQGLEFLIYFQGNSAPDKSGLPSDRFSAERTGGSVSTLTIQRTQQEDSAVYLCASSLAGANSPLHFGNGTRLTVT.

This chain connects TRBV19 to TRBJ1-1, with a tentative D call TRBD1 (6 bases). Germline assignment: CDR1 LNHDA and CDR2 SQIVND (reference sequence). The germline V and J ends were trimmed by 6 bases and 1 base, with 12 bases remaining between them. This CDR3 comprises 14 residues. The CDR3 spells CASSNGQRNTEAFF. The CDR3 DNA follows: TGTGCCAGTAGCAACGGACAGAGGAACACTGAAGCTTTCTTT.